This T cell receptor (beta chain) originates from a study of blood T cell repertoires in COVID-19. Using immunoSEQ multiplex PCR, the repertoire was profiled, and TCRdb retains in-frame clones only, with some absent. The sample has roughly 100,000 clones, about 87% seen once. The CDR3 is made up of 13 amino acids. V lost 1 base to trimming and J lost 4 bases, with 11 bases between them. Germline V gives CDR1 GTSNPN, CDR2 SVGIG (reference sequence). The chain recombines TRBV30 with TRBJ2-7; D is perhaps TRBD2 (6 bases). Sequenced: peripheral blood. This clonotype was sampled from a human donor in a cohort sampled during active or convalescent COVID-19. Written as DNA, the CDR3 is TGTGCCTGGAGTGACGGGAGCCAGTACGAGCAGTACTTC. This sequence encodes CAWSDGSQYEQYF.